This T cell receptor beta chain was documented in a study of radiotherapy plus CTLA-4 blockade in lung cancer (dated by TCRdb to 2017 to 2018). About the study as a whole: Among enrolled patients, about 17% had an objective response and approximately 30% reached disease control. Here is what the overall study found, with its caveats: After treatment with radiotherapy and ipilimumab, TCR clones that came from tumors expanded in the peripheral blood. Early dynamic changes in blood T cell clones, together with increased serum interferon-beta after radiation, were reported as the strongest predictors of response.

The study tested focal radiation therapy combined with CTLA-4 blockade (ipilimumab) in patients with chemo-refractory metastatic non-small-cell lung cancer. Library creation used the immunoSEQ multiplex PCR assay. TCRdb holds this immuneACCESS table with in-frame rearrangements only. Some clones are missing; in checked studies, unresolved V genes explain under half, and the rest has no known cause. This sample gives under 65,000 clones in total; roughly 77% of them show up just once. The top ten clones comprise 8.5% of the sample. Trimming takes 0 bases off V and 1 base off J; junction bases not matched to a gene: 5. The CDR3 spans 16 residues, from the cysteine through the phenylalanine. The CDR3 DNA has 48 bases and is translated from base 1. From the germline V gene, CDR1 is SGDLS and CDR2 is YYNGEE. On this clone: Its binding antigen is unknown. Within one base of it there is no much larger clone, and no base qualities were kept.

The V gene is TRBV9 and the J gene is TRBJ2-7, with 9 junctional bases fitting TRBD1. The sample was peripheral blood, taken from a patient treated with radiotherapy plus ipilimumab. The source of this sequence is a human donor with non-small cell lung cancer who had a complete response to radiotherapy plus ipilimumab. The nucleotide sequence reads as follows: TGTGCCAGCAGCGTAGGCACCGGGACAGGGTCCTACGAGCAGTACTTC. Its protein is CASSVGTGTGSYEQYF.